These 26 T cell receptor beta chains share one sample of origin, sequenced in a study of blood T cell repertoires in COVID-19. Clones were sequenced by immunoSEQ multiplex PCR, and TCRdb holds only the in-frame ones, with some missing. The sample has about 390,000 clones, over 75% seen once. The sample consisted of peripheral blood. Source of these receptors: a woman aged 55 to 70 with COVID-19, enrolled during active disease.

This chain joins TRBV30 and TRBJ1-2; 8 bases map to TRBD1. After removal of 5 bases from V and 1 base from J, the junction contained 6 bases not matched to a gene. Germline-derived CDR1 and CDR2 are GTSNPN and SVGIG (reference sequence). The CDR3 runs 14 residues. The CDR3 here is CAWARQGFNYGYTF. CDR3 bases: TGTGCCTGGGCTCGACAGGGGTTTAACTATGGCTACACCTTC.

The rearrangement links TRBV25-1 to TRBJ1-1; D gene uncertain. CDR3 length equals 13 residues. The ends were cut back, 1 base at V and 10 bases at J, with 13 bases in the middle. Germline CDR1 and CDR2: MGHDK and SYGVNS. The CDR3 reads CASSEFAAVIAFF. CDR3 bases: TGTGCCAGCAGTGAATTCGCGGCTGTTATAGCTTTCTTT.

The chain carries TRBV6-4 and TRBJ2-2; weak D call: TRBD2 (5 bases). CDR1 and CDR2 (germline): MRHNA, SNTAGT. The CDR3 extends over 15 amino acids. Trimming left V 2 bases short and J 4 bases short, with 11 bases between. The CDR3 loop reads CASSDRPDFTGELFF. The CDR3 DNA is TGTGCCAGCAGTGACAGGCCGGACTTCACCGGGGAGCTGTTTTTT.

The rearrangement links TRBV24-1 to TRBJ2-7; tentative D call: TRBD2 (6 bases). Germline CDR1 KGHDR, CDR2 SFDVKD. The CDR3 is made up of 13 amino acids. V was pared by 5 bases and J by 1 base, with 8 bases between. The CDR3, as DNA: TGTGCCACCAGTGGCGGGGCTTCCTACGAGCAGTACTTC. Its protein is CATSGGASYEQYF.

The chain is built from TRBV30 and TRBJ2-3, with D possibly TRBD2 on 5 matching bases. The CDR3 totals 15 residues. Germline V gives CDR1 GTSNPN, CDR2 SVGIG (reference sequence). V lost 1 base and J lost 2, with 13 bases in between. CDR3 sequence reads: CAWSAGIMATDTQYF. CDR3 DNA sequence: TGTGCCTGGAGTGCGGGGATTATGGCCACAGATACGCAGTATTTT.

The chain is built from TRBV27 and TRBJ1-4; possible D gene TRBD1, 6 bases. The CDR3 spans 20 residues. The germline gives CDR1 MNHEY, CDR2 SMNVEV (reference sequence). V was shortened by 0 bases and J by 1 base, with 21 bases between the two germline ends. The CDR3 sequence: CASSLSRGPGQRVTNEKLFF. The CDR3 region has the DNA TGTGCCAGCAGTTTATCTAGGGGCCCGGGACAAAGGGTAACTAATGAAAAACTGTTTTTT.

This rearrangement joins TRBV11-1 to TRBJ1-6; tentative D call: TRBD1 (5 bases). Trimming pared 6 bases from V and 6 bases from J, leaving 12 bases between. CDR1 SGHAT and CDR2 FQDESV come from the germline V gene (reference sequence). CDR3 length equals 14 residues. For the CDR3, the DNA is TGTGCCAGCAGTTTGACAGATCGTAATTCACCCCTCCACTTT. Encoded protein: CASSLTDRNSPLHF.

The chain recombines TRBV28 with TRBJ1-3, with 9 bases matching TRBD1. The trim removed 3 bases at V and 1 base at J, leaving 16 bases unmatched. The CDR3 is 20 residues long. CDR1 is MDHEN and CDR2 is SYDVKM in the germline V gene. The CDR3 is CASSFPLGGTGFFSGNTIYF. The CDR3 nucleotides read TGTGCCAGCAGTTTCCCCCTCGGAGGGACAGGGTTCTTTTCTGGAAACACCATATATTTT.

The V and J genes are TRBV27 and TRBJ1-5, with 9 bases matching TRBD1. CDR1 MNHEY and CDR2 SMNVEV come from the germline V gene (reference sequence). V was clipped by 2 bases and J by 5 bases; unmatched bases: 7. This CDR3 has 16 amino acids. As DNA, the CDR3 is TGTGCCAGCAGTTTAAGGGGACAGGGTTTGGATCAGCCCCAGCATTTT. Its protein is CASSLRGQGLDQPQHF.

This chain connects TRBV29-1 to TRBJ2-1; D is ambiguous. CDR3 length: 10 residues. Per the germline V gene, CDR1 is SQVTM and CDR2 is ANQGSEA. The ends were cut back, 4 bases at V and 7 bases at J, with 5 bases in the middle. CDR3: CSVALNEQFF. The DNA of the CDR3 is TGCAGCGTTGCCTTAAATGAGCAGTTCTTC.

The chain recombines TRBV11-2 with TRBJ2-2; D may be TRBD1 (6 bases). The CDR3 sequence is 14 residues long. CDR1 is SGHAT, CDR2 FQNNGV, per germline. V lost 5 bases and J 0 bases, leaving 7 bases between the germline ends. DNA of the CDR3: TGTGCCAGCAGCAGGGGGACGAACACCGGGGAGCTGTTTTTT. Protein: CASSRGTNTGELFF.

The chain uses TRBV5-6 and TRBJ1-1; the D is unclear. The CDR3 extends over 15 amino acids. V gave up 0 bases and J gave up 2 bases, with 11 bases separating them. The V gene's germline CDR1 is SGHDT and CDR2 YYEEEE. The CDR3, as DNA: TGTGCCAGCAGCTTGGAAATCGGGGATAACACTGAAGCTTTCTTT. This gives the protein CASSLEIGDNTEAFF.

The V and J genes are TRBV6-6 and TRBJ2-3; TRBD1 is a possible D gene (5 bases). V dropped 6 bases and J dropped 6 bases, with 13 bases sitting between them. The CDR3 length is 13 residues. Germline V gene lookup returns CDR1 MNHNY and CDR2 SVGAGI (reference sequence). The CDR3 DNA is TGTGCCAGCAGCCAGCCAGGGCGGGATACGCAGTATTTT. Translating it yields CASSQPGRDTQYF.

The chain couples TRBV27 to TRBJ1-2; 11 nucleotides line up with TRBD1. CDR1 and CDR2 from the germline V gene are MNHEY and SMNVEV (reference sequence). V shed 5 bases and J 6 bases; nucleotides not matched to a gene: 5. This CDR3 is 14 amino acids long. The CDR3 DNA is TGTGCCAGCAGTCATGGACAGGGGGCAGATGGCTACACCTTC. It translates to CASSHGQGADGYTF.

The table lists this clone with a count of one. The chain is built from TRBV29-1 and TRBJ2-6; the match to TRBD1 covers 10 bases. In germline, CDR1 is SQVTM, CDR2 ANQGSEA. This CDR3 has 14 residues. V shed 6 bases, J shed 2 bases, and the junction held 1 base outside the gene matches. The CDR3: CSVTGGTGANVLTF. CDR3 in DNA: TGCAGCGTGACAGGGGGCACTGGGGCCAACGTCCTGACTTTC.

The chain couples TRBV7-3 to TRBJ2-1; 8 bases are shared with TRBD1. The CDR3 is made up of 16 amino acids. Germline trimming cut 0 bases from V and 7 bases from J; bases unmatched to any gene: 8. The germline gives CDR1 SGHTA, CDR2 FQGTGA. The CDR3 protein is CASSLTQGRGLNEQFF. In nucleotides, the CDR3 is TGTGCCAGCAGCTTAACCCAGGGCAGGGGGCTTAATGAGCAGTTCTTC.

The genes are TRBV6-1 and TRBJ1-1; D is perhaps TRBD1 (5 bases). The germline V gene encodes CDR1 MNHNS and CDR2 SASEGT. V lost 2 bases to trimming and J lost 11 bases, with 21 bases between them. The CDR3 consists of 15 residues. The CDR3 spells CASSESPGRFSGAFF. Here the CDR3 DNA reads TGTGCCAGCAGTGAATCCCCAGGGCGTTTCTCCGGGGCTTTCTTT.

V gene TRBV13 combines with J gene TRBJ1-2; D is ambiguous. V lost 5 bases, J lost 12 bases, and 7 bases lay in between. The CDR3 extends over 9 amino acids. Germline loops: CDR1 PRHDT, CDR2 FYEKMQ (reference sequence). CDR3 bases: TGTGCCAGCAGCCCGTCGGACACCTTC. Translated: CASSPSDTF.

The genes are TRBV4-1 and TRBJ1-4, with 9 positions matching TRBD1. CDR3 length: 15 amino acids. The germline gives CDR1 MGHRA, CDR2 YSYEKL. The V gene end was trimmed by 0 bases and the J gene end by 13 bases; junction bases not matched to a gene: 9. The CDR3 is CASSQDEGTGSLLFF. The DNA for the CDR3 is TGCGCCAGCAGCCAAGATGAGGGGACAGGGAGTTTACTGTTTTTT.

The chain combines TRBV27 with TRBJ1-4; 8 nucleotides align to TRBD1. The germline V gene has CDR1 MNHEY and CDR2 SMNVEV (reference sequence). There are 12 residues in the CDR3. V shed 6 bases and J 8 bases; nucleotides not matched to a gene: 2. In DNA, the CDR3 is TGTGCCAGCAGAAGGACAGGGGAAAAACTGTTTTTT. Translated: CASRRTGEKLFF.

The V and J genes are TRBV19 and TRBJ2-3, with a possible D match to TRBD1 (5 bases). The CDR3 runs to 15 residues. Per germline, CDR1 LNHDA and CDR2 SQIVND (reference sequence). Trimming removed 4 bases at V and 4 bases at J, with 15 bases between. In DNA form, the CDR3 reads TGTGCCAGTAGTAATCGACAGCACCAGGCAGATACGCAGTATTTT. Translating it yields CASSNRQHQADTQYF.

A note on this clone: Other DNA sequences in the sample encode the same CDR3. This chain links TRBV5-1 with TRBJ1-6, with TRBD1 identical over 8 bases. The CDR3 spans 16 residues. Germline CDR1 and CDR2: SGHRS and YFSETQ. Germline trimming cut 4 bases from V and 2 bases from J; bases unmatched to any gene: 5. The CDR3 is CASSPGTGTYNSPLHF. The CDR3 region has the DNA TGCGCCAGCAGCCCCGGGACAGGCACCTATAATTCACCCCTCCACTTT. The variable domain in full, with the rest retrieved from reference TRBV5-1 and TRBJ1-6, is KAGVTQTPRYLIKTRGQQVTLSCSPISGHRSVSWYQQTPGQGLQFLFEYFSETQRNKGNFPGRFSGRQFSNSRSEMNVSTLELGDSALYLCASSPGTGTYNSPLHFGNGTRLTVT.

The rearrangement joins TRBV15 to TRBJ1-4; 9 nucleotides agree with TRBD1. This CDR3 is 17 amino acids long. J gave up 7 bases and V 5 bases, and 14 bases lay outside the gene matches. Germline CDR1 is LNHNV and CDR2 is YYDKDF (reference sequence). The CDR3 region is CATSGLNPGQGTEKLFF. For the CDR3, the DNA is TGTGCCACCAGCGGACTCAACCCTGGACAGGGGACTGAAAAACTGTTTTTT.

The chain couples TRBV10-2 to TRBJ2-3; 7 positions match TRBD1. Trimming removed 6 bases from V and 0 bases from J; junction bases left unmatched: 6. Per germline, CDR1 WSHSY and CDR2 SAAADI. The CDR3 is 15 residues long. The CDR3 region has the DNA TGCGCCAGCAGCCCACAGGGGCTAAGCACAGATACGCAGTATTTT. It codes for CASSPQGLSTDTQYF.

Only one count was recorded for this clone. This chain uses TRBV5-4 with TRBJ2-7; TRBD1 agrees at 9 bases. The CDR3 consists of 13 residues. The J segment lost 6 bases and the V segment lost 4 bases, leaving 5 bases of the junction unmatched. Germline V gene data show CDR1 as SGHNT and CDR2 as YYREEE (reference sequence). The CDR3 here is CASSLTGGGEQYF. The DNA for the CDR3 is TGTGCCAGCAGCCTGACAGGGGGAGGCGAGCAGTACTTC.

The chain links TRBV4-2 to TRBJ2-5; 9 bases are shared with TRBD2. The trim removed 4 bases at V and 5 bases at J, leaving 17 bases unmatched. CDR1 is LGHNA, CDR2 YNFKEQ, per germline. CDR3 length equals 18 residues. In nucleotides, the CDR3 is TGTGCCAGCAGCCTTGCGGCGTGGGCGGGGGGGTTGATGGAGACCCAGTACTTC. It is translated as CASSLAAWAGGLMETQYF.